This T cell receptor (beta chain) was found in a study of CD8+CD57+ T cells in acquired aplastic anemia. Broader study findings: Both patients and controls carried the same twenty-nine CD8+ CDR3 sequences.

Genomic DNA was employed as the template in profiling TCR beta VDJ and CDR3. Via MiXCR, TCRdb re-called the reads, giving one row per CDR3 protein. This table holds about 150,000 distinct CDR3 sequences, around two fifths found once. A remark on this clonotype: Its antigen is unidentified.

Losses at the gene ends were 5 bases for V and 4 bases for J; bases not matched to a gene: 9. The CDR3 has 15 residues. The germline CDR1 and CDR2 sequences are SGHTS and YDEGEE. Sample: sorted CD4+, CD8+, or CD8+CD57+ T cells (not recorded which) from PBMCs. V and J are TRBV5-8 and TRBJ2-5; 9 bases agree with TRBD1. The clonotype was recovered from a human donor in good health, serving as a control. The DNA for the CDR3 is TGTGCCAGCAGTTCCGGGACAGGGATAAGAGAGACCCAGTACTTC. Its protein is CASSSGTGIRETQYF.